The clone carrying this T cell receptor beta chain was observed many times. Its antigen is unidentified. This sample was included in a study of Graves' ophthalmopathy and Graves' hyperthyroidism. RNA transcripts provided the template for amplifying TCR beta CDR3 regions. The first-round RT-PCR employed HTBI primers together with the Qiagen OneStep RT-PCR kit. A multiplex PCR was then performed as the second round. TCRdb independently ran MiXCR on the multiplex PCR reads; one entry per CDR3 protein. The data show 350,000 to 400,000 distinct CDR3 sequences, around 18% seen once. Study-wide results and limits: The 13-signature model separated ophthalmopathy from stable hyperthyroidism at over 85% sensitivity and 80% to 84% specificity.

The V end was cut by 4 bases, the J end by 3 bases, with 9 bases between. Germline V lookup: CDR1 DFQATT, CDR2 SNEGSKA (reference sequence). The CDR3 loop spans 12 amino acids. Ophthalmopathy cases showed moderate-to-severe activity, scoring CAS ≥3 and NOSPECS ≥4, with duration under 3 months. The evidence that diagnosis relied on was clinical symptoms, serum thyroxine, TRAb, thyroid ultrasound and orbital computed tomography. This receptor was taken from a young woman with Graves' ophthalmopathy. Specimen: peripheral blood. The chain links TRBV20-1 to TRBJ1-1, with D unclear. The CDR3 sequence is CSAIPLYTEAFF. CDR3 DNA sequence: TGCAGTGCTATACCTTTGTACACTGAAGCTTTCTTT.